This record looks at one TCR beta chain sequence and its context. Antigen: not known. One end of the junction fails to match germline, which may point to a read error. The sample originates from a study of tumor and adjacent non-tumor tissue in lung cancer. Overall study context: The cohort had roughly 12 adenocarcinoma, a couple of squamous cell and 1 small cell patients. Patients were aged about 30 to 80, about 10 men and a handful of women, stage I to III. General study points: TCR diversity was significantly greater in tumor than normal lung tissue.

The library came from three nested PCR rounds adapted from ARM-PCR protocols. One entry per CDR3 protein results from TCRdb running MiXCR on the multiplex PCR reads. The profile shows tens of thousands of distinct CDR3 sequences, 60% to 65% of them singletons. The template was RNA from unsorted bulk tissue. More than 3 cm separated this lung sample from the edge of the tumor. Donors were chemotherapy-naive, newly diagnosed lung cancer surgical patients in China, August–late 2014. The CDR3 has 13 amino acids. The germline V gene has CDR1 SGHNT and CDR2 YENEEA. This chain links TRBV11-3 with TRBJ2-2, with a weak D call TRBD1 (6 bases). The TCR originated in a woman in her 40s with non-small cell lung cancer. The source material was distant non-tumor lung tissue. The CDR3 DNA reads as TGTGCCAGCAGCTTGTGGGACACCGGGGAGTTGTTCTTT. Its translation: CASSLWDTGELFF.